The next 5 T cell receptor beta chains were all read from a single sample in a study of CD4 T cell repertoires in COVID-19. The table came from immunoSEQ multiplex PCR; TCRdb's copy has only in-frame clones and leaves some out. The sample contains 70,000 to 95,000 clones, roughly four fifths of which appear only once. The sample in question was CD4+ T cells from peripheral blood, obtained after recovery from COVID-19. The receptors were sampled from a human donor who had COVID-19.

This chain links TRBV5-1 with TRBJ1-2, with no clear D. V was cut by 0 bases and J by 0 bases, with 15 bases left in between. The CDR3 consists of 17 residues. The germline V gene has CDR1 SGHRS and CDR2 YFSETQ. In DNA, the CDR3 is TGCGCCAGCAGCTTGGCCGGTGCACAGTCCACTAACTATGGCTACACCTTC. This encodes CASSLAGAQSTNYGYTF.

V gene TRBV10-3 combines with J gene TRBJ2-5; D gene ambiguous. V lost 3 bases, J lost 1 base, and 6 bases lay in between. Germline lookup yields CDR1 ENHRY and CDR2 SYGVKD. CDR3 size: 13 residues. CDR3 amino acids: CAISDSSQETQYF. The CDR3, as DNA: TGTGCCATCAGTGATTCCAGCCAAGAGACCCAGTACTTC.

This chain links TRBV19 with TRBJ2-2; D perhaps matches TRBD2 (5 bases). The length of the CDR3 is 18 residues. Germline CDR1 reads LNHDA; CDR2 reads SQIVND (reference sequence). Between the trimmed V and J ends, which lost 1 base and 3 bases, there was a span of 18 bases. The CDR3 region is CASSIGSAGRAHTGELFF. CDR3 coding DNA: TGTGCCAGTAGTATAGGGTCCGCCGGGCGGGCTCACACCGGGGAGCTGTTTTTT.

CDR3 in amino acids: CASSDRAGVAYNEQFF. CDR3 DNA sequence: TGTGCCAGCAGTGATCGAGCGGGAGTGGCTTACAATGAGCAGTTCTTC. This chain connects TRBV2 to TRBJ2-1; 8 bases map to TRBD2. With 3 bases clipped from V and 4 bases from J, the junction kept 8 bases outside the gene matches. The CDR3 is 16 amino acids. CDR1 and CDR2 from the germline V gene are SNHLY and FYNNEI.

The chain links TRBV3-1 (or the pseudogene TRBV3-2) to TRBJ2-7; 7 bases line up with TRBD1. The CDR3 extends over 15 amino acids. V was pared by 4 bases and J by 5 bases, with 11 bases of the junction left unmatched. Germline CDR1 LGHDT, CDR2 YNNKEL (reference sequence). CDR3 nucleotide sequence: TGTGCCAGCAGCCCCAGAGGAACAGGGGAGAACGAGCAGTACTTC. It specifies CASSPRGTGENEQYF.